The entry below describes one T cell receptor beta chain. Its matching antigen is unknown. The data derive from a study of cytomegalovirus exposure and HLA in healthy donors. Study observations and caveats: In a later analysis, V- and J-gene trimming of beta chains associated with a DCLRE1C missense variant, replicated independently. Fewer N-insertions than the approximately 700-donor mean were reportedly shown by an Asian-associated ancestry cluster in a later analysis.

The primer mix had 60 Vbeta and 13 Jbeta primers. Assay: immunoSEQ multiplex PCR; the TCRdb copy retains only in-frame clones and omits some. The table has 150,000 or so clones, 80% to 85% seen once. Germline V gene lookup returns CDR1 GTSNPN and CDR2 SVGIG (reference sequence). The CDR3 totals 13 residues. V lost 5 bases and J lost 4, with 14 bases in between. The specimen sequenced was PBMCs. This chain joins TRBV30 and TRBJ1-2, with D tentatively TRBD1 (6 bases). The receptor was isolated from a man in his fifties or sixties in good health and CMV-seropositive. The CDR3 bases are TGTGCCTGGTCACAGGGATTAGGCTATGGCTACACCTTC. Its translation: CAWSQGLGYGYTF.